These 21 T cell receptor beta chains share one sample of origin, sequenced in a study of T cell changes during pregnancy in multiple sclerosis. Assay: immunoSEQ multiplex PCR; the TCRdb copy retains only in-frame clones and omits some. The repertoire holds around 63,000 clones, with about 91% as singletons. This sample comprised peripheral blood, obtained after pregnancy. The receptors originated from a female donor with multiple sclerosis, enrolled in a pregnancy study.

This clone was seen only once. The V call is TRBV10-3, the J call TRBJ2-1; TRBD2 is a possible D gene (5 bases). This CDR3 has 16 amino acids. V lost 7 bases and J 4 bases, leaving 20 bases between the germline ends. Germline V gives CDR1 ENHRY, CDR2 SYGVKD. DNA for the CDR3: TGTGCCATCACGAACGGACCGGCTAGCAGGTACAATGAGCAGTTCTTC. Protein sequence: CAITNGPASRYNEQFF.

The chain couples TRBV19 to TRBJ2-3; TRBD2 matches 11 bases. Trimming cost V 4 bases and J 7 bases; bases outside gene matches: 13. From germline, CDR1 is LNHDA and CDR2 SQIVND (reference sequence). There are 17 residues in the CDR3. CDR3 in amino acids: CASSTLTSGAVWNTQYF. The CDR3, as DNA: TGTGCCAGTAGTACCCTGACTAGCGGGGCAGTCTGGAATACGCAGTATTTT.

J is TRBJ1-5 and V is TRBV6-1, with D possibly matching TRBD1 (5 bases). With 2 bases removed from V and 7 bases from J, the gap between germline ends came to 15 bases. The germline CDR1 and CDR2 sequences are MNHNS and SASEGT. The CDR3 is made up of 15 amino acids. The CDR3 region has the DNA TGTGCCAGCAGTGAAAACTCGGGGGGGGTACAGCCCCAGCATTTT. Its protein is CASSENSGGVQPQHF.

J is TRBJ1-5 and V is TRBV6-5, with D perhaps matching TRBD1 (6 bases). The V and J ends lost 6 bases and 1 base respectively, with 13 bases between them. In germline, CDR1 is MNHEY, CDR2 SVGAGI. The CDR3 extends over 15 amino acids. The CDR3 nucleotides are TGTGCCAGCAGGATCGGACAGACGAGCAATCAGCCCCAGCATTTT. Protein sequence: CASRIGQTSNQPQHF.

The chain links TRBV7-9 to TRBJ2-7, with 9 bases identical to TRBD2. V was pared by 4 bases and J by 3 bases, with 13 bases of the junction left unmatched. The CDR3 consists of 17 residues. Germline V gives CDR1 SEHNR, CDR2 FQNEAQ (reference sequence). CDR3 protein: CASSSGLAHRGGYEQYF. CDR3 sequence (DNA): TGTGCCAGCAGCTCGGGACTAGCCCACCGAGGGGGCTACGAGCAGTACTTC.

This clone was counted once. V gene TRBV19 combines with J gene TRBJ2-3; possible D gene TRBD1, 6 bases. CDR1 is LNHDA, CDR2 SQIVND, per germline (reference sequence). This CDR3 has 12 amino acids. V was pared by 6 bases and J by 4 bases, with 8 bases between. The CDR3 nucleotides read TGTGCCAGTAGCAGGGGCGCAGATACGCAGTATTTT. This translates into CASSRGADTQYF.

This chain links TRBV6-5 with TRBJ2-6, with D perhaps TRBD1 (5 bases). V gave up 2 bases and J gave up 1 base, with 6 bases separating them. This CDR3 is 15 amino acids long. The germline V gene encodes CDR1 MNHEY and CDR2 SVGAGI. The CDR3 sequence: CASSYQGSGANVLTF. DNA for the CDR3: TGTGCCAGCAGTTACCAGGGTTCTGGGGCCAACGTCCTGACTTTC.

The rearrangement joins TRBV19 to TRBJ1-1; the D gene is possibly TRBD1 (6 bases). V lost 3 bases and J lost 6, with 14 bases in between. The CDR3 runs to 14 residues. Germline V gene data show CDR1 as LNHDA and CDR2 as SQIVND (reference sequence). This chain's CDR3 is CASSMEGGVAEAFF. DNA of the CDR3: TGTGCCAGTAGTATGGAGGGGGGGGTTGCTGAAGCTTTCTTT. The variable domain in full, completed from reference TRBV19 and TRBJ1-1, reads DGGITQSPKYLFRKEGQNVTLSCEQNLNHDAMYWYRQDPGQGLRLIYYSQIVNDFQKGDIAEGYSVSREKKESFPLTVTSAQKNPTAFYLCASSMEGGVAEAFFGQGTRLTVV.

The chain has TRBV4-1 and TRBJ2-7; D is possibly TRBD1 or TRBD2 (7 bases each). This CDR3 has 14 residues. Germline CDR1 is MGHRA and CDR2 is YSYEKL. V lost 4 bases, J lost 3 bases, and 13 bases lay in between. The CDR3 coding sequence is TGCGCCAGCAGCCTAGACAGGGAGGGCTACGAGCAGTACTTC. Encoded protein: CASSLDREGYEQYF.

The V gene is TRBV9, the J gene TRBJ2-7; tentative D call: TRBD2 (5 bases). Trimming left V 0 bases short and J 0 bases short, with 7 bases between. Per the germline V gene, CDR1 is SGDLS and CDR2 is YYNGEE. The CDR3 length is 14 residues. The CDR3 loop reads CASSVGESSYEQYF. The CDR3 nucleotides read TGTGCCAGCAGCGTAGGGGAGAGCTCCTACGAGCAGTACTTC.

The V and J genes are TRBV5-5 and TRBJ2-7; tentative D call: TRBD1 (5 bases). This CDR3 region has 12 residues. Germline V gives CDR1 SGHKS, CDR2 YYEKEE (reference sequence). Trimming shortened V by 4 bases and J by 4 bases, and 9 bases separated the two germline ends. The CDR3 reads CASSKQEYEQYF. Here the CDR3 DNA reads TGTGCCAGCAGCAAACAGGAATACGAGCAGTACTTC.

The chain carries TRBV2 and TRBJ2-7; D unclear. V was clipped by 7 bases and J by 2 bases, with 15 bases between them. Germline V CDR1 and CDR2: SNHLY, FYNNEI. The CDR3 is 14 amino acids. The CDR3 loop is CASIITSVAYEQYF. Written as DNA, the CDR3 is TGTGCCAGCATTATCACCAGCGTAGCCTACGAGCAGTACTTC.

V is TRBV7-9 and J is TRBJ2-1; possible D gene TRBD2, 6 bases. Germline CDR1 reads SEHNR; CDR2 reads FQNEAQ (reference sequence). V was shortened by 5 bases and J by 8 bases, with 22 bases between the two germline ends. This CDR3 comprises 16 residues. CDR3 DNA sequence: TGTGCCAGCAGCACCCCCTCCCCCAGGCGGAGGGATGAGCAGTTCTTC. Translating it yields CASSTPSPRRRDEQFF.

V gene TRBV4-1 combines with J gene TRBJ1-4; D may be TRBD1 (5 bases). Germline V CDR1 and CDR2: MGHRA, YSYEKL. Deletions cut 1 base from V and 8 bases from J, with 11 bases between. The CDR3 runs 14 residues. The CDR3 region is CASSQGGGDEKLFF. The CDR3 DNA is TGCGCCAGCAGCCAAGGTGGGGGGGACGAAAAACTGTTTTTT.

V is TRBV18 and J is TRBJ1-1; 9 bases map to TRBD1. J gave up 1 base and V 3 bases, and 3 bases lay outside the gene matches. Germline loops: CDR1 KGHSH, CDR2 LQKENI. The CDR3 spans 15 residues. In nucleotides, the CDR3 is TGTGCCAGCTCACCGATGGACAGGGGGAACACTGAAGCTTTCTTT. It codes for CASSPMDRGNTEAFF.

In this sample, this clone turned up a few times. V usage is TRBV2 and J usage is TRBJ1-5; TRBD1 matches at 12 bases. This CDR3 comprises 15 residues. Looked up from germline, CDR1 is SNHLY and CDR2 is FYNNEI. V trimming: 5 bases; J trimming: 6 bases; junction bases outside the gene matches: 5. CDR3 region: CASSKGQGAGQPQHF. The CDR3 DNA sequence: TGTGCCAGCAGTAAGGGACAGGGGGCCGGTCAGCCCCAGCATTTT.

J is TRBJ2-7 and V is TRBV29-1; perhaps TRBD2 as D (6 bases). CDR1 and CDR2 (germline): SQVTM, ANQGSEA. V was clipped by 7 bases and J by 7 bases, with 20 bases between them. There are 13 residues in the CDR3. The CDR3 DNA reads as TGCAGCGGGGGGGACCCCCGGGGCGGAGAGCAGTACTTC. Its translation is CSGGDPRGGEQYF.

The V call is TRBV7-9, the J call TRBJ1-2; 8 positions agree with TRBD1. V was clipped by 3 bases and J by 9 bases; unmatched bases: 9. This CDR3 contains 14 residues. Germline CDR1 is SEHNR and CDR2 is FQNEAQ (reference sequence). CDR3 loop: CASSLAGRGPSYTF. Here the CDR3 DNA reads TGTGCCAGCAGCTTGGCGGGCAGGGGGCCTAGCTACACCTTC.

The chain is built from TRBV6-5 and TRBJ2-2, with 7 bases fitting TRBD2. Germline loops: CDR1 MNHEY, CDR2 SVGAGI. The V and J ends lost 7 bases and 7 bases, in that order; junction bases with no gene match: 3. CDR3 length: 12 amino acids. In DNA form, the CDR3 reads TGTGCCAGCACCAGGGAGGGCGGGGAGCTGTTTTTT. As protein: CASTREGGELFF.

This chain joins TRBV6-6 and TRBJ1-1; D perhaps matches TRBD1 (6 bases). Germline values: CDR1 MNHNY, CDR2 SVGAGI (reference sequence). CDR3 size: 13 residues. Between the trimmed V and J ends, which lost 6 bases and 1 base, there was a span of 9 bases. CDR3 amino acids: CASRVQGNTEAFF. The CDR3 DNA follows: TGTGCCAGCAGAGTACAGGGGAACACTGAAGCTTTCTTT.

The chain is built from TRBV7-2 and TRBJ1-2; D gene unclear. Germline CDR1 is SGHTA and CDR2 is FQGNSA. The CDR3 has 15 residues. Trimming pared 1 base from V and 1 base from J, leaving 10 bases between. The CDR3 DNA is TGTGCCAGCAGCTTAGTTCCAGATCTTAACTATGGCTACACCTTC. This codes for CASSLVPDLNYGYTF.